The entry below gives a single T cell receptor (beta chain) sequence along with its context. Its antigen remains undetermined. Within one base of it there is no much larger clone, and no base qualities were kept. Flow cytometry had shown CD8+CD57+ cell expansion in the patients selected for sequencing. Severe acquired aplastic anemia was diagnosed in all patients according to International Study of Aplastic Anemia and Agranulocytosis and Camitta criteria. At the time blood was sampled, none of the patients had received any therapy. TCR repertoires of sorted CD4+ and CD8+ blood T cells from severe aplastic anemia patients and healthy subjects were deep-sequenced in the study. In the USA, patient enrollment took place under clinicaltrials.gov protocols 00001620, 01623167, 00001397, 00071045, 00081523 and 00961064. Ficoll-Paque density gradient centrifugation was used to isolate peripheral blood mononuclear cells. Before DNA extraction, CD4+ and CD8+ T cells were sorted with FACS or magnetic beads.

This specimen comes from a study of CD8+CD57+ T cells in acquired aplastic anemia listed by TCRdb under 2018. About the study as a whole: Extracted DNA from sorted CD4+ and CD8+ cells averaged about 2.9 ug, ranging from roughly 0.17 to 30 ug. A CD8+CD57+ expansion meant a frequency higher than the mean frequency seen in healthy subjects. What the work shows at the level of the full study, not this receptor alone: CD8+ Simpson's diversity did not differ significantly between patients and healthy controls (P=0.060). Around 30 CD8+ CDR3 sequences were found in both patients and controls but appeared to be highly expressed in patients and within the immunodominant clones of the patients.

Profiling of TCR beta VDJ combinations and CDR3 sequences used genomic DNA as the template. An Illumina HiSeq 2000 was used for TCR repertoire sequencing. The source study handled its data this way. TRBV/TRBJ rearrangement plots, CDR3 size and DJ length profiles, and Simpson's diversity index were used to assess repertoires. The most abundant DNA sequence in the deep sequencing data was defined as the immunodominant clone. CDR3 amino acid sequences were checked for sharing between subjects and were compared against published repertoires and the VDJdb database. The public reads were run again by TCRdb, first through fastp at Q25 and then through MiXCR, and only productive beta chains were kept. When rows share a CDR3 protein, they turn into one entry using the most common DNA and genes. The V and J calls follow TCRdb's processing rather than the paper's. A total of approximately 260,000 distinct CDR3 sequences appear in this sample, 82% of them only once. The ten largest clonotypes hold approximately 42% of the sample.

Looking up the germline V gene (reference sequence) yields CDR1 SGHNT and CDR2 YYREEE. V was cut back by 2 bases and J by 0 bases, leaving a gap of 11 bases between them. The CDR3 runs 15 residues from the cysteine to the phenylalanine. The DNA shown is the 45-base CDR3, in frame from base 1. The sequence joins TRBV5-4 to TRBJ1-1, with no confident D gene call. The TCR originated in a human donor with aplastic anemia. The sequencing sample was made of sorted CD4+, CD8+, or CD8+CD57+ T cells (not recorded which) from PBMCs. The nucleotides are TGTGCCAGCAGCTTTACTAGCAGCGTGAACACTGAAGCTTTCTTT. Its translation reads: CASSFTSSVNTEAFF. With the rest looked up from the reference TRBV5-4 and TRBJ1-1 genes rather than sequenced, the full variable domain is ETGVTQSPTHLIKTRGQQVTLRCSSQSGHNTVSWYQQALGQGPQFIFQYYREEENGRGNFPPRFSGLQFPNYSSELNVNALELDDSALYLCASSFTSSVNTEAFFGQGTRLTVV.